This T cell receptor (beta chain) emerged from a study of shared clonotypes between healthy human individuals. Libraries were prepared by immunoSEQ multiplex PCR; TCRdb keeps only in-frame clonotypes and omits some of them. The sample has millions of clones, just over 90% seen once. Notes on this clone: What it recognizes is unknown.

The V gene's germline CDR1 is MNHEY and CDR2 SMNVEV (reference sequence). This CDR3 comprises 16 residues. J gave up 7 bases and V 0 bases, and 8 bases lay outside the gene matches. Overall study results and limits: Non-shared clonotypes had lower generation probabilities than clonotypes shared by all four sorted-subset donors. Although depth was large, rarefaction showed that sequencing of the sorted subsets was incomplete.

Terminally differentiated effector memory CD45RA+ cells were left out of the naive CD8 fraction, which was CD45RO-negative and positively selected for CCR7. The V call is TRBV27, the J call TRBJ1-5, with 8 bases matching TRBD1. Sequenced sample: naive CD8+ T cells from PBMCs. The clonotype originates from a man between 18 and 29 years old in good health. Some clones in this sample may be carry-over from other donors' samples. CDR3 in amino acids: CASSLSTGDLGQPQHF. The CDR3, as DNA: TGTGCCAGCAGTTTATCGACAGGGGATCTAGGCCAGCCCCAGCATTTT.